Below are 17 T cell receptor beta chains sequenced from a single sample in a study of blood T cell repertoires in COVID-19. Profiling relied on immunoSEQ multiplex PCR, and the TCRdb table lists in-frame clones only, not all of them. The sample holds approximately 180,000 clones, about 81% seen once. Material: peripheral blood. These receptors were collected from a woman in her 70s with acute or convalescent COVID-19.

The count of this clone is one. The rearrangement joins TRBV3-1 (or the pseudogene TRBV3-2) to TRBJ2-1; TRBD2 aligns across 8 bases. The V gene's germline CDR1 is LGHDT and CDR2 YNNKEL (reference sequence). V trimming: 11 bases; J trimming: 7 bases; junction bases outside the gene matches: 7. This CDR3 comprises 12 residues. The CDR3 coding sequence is TGTGCCGTTGAAGGGACTAGAAATGAGCAGTTCTTC. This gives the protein CAVEGTRNEQFF.

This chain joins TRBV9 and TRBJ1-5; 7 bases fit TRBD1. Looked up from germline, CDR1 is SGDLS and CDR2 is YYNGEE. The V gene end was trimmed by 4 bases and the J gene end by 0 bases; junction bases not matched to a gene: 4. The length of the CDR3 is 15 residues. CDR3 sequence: CASSPRGDSNQPQHF. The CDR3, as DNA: TGTGCCAGCAGCCCCAGGGGGGATAGCAATCAGCCCCAGCATTTT.

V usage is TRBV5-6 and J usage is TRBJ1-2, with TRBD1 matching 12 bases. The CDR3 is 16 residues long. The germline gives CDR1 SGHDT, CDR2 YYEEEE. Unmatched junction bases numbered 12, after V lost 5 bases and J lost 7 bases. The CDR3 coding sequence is TGTGCCAGCAGTCCTGACTCGGGACAGGGGGCGGTTGGCTACACCTTC. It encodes CASSPDSGQGAVGYTF.

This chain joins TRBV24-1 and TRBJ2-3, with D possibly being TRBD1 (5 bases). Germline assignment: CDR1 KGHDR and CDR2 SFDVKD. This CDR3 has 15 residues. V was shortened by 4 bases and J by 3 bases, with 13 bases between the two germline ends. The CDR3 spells CATSEGQEITDTQYF. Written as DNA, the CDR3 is TGTGCCACCAGTGAGGGGCAGGAGATTACAGATACGCAGTATTTT.

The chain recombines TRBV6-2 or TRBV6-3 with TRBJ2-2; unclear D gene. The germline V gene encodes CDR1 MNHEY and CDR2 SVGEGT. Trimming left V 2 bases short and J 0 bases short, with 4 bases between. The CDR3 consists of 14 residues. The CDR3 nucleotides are TGTGCCAGCAGTTACAGCCCGAACACCGGGGAGCTGTTTTTT. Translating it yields CASSYSPNTGELFF.

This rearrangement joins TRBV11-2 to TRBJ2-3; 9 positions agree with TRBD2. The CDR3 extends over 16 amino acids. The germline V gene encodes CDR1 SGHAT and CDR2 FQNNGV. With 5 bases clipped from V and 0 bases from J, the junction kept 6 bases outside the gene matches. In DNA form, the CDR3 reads TGTGCCAGCAGCCCCCGACTAGCGGATAGCACAGATACGCAGTATTTT. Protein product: CASSPRLADSTDTQYF.

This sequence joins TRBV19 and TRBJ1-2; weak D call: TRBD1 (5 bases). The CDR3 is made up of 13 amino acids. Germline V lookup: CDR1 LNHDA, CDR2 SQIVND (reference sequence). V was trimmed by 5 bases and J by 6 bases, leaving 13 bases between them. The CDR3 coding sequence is TGTGCCAGTAGTCTCGACAGATTGAATGGCTACACCTTC. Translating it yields CASSLDRLNGYTF.

CDR3 loop: CASSGTATIPEAFF. The CDR3 DNA reads as TGTGCCAGCAGTGGGACAGCCACTATCCCTGAAGCTTTCTTT. This sequence joins TRBV6-1 and TRBJ1-1, with D possibly matching TRBD1 (6 bases). The germline V gene has CDR1 MNHNS and CDR2 SASEGT. CDR3 length: 14 residues. Trimming took 4 bases from V and 6 from J, leaving 15 bases between them.

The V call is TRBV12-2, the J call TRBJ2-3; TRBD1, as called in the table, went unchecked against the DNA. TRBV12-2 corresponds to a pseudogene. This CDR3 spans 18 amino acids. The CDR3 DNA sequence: TGTGCAAGTCGCTTAGCGCCCCCCGGACAGCGCCGCACAGATACGCAGTATTTT. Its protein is CASRLAPPGQRRTDTQYF.

CDR3 sequence (DNA): TGTGCCAGCAGCTTGTGGGCGGGACAGAACTACAATGAGCAGTTCTTC. This gives the protein CASSLWAGQNYNEQFF. The chain joins TRBV5-6 to TRBJ2-1, with a possible D match to TRBD1 (7 bases). Germline-derived CDR1 and CDR2 are SGHDT and YYEEEE. The CDR3 is 16 residues long. The ends were cut back, 1 base at V and 3 bases at J, with 14 bases in the middle.

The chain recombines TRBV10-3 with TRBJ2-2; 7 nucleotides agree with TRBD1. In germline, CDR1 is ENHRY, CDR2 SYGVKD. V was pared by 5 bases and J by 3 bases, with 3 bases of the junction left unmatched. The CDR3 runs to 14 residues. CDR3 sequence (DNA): TGTGCCATCAGTCAAGACAGGGACACCGGGGAGCTGTTTTTT. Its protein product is CAISQDRDTGELFF.

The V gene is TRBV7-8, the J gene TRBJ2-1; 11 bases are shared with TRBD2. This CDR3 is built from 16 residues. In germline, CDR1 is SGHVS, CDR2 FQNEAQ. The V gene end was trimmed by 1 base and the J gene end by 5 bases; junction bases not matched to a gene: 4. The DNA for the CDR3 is TGTGCCAGCAGCTTAGATAGCGGGGGGGTAAACAATGAGCAGTTCTTC. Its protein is CASSLDSGGVNNEQFF.

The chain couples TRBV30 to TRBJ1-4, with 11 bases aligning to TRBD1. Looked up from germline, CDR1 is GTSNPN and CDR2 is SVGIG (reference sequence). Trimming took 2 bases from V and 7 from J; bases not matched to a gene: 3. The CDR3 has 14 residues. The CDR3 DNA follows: TGTGCCTGGAGTCCGGGACAGGGGGTTGAAAAACTGTTTTTT. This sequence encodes CAWSPGQGVEKLFF.

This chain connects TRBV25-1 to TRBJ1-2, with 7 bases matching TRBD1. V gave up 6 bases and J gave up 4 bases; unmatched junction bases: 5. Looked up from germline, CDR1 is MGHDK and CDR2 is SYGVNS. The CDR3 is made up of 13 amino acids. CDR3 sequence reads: CASRKDRSYGYTF. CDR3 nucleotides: TGTGCCAGCAGGAAGGACAGGTCCTATGGCTACACCTTC.

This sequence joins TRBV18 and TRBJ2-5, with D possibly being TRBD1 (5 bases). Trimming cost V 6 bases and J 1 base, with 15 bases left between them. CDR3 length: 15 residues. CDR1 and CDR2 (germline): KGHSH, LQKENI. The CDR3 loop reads CASSGSQGVQETQYF. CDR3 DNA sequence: TGTGCCAGCTCCGGGTCACAAGGGGTCCAAGAGACCCAGTACTTC. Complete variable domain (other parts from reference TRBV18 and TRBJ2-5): NAGVMQNPRHLVRRRGQEARLRCSPMKGHSHVYWYRQLPEEGLKFMVYLQKENIIDESGMPKERFSAEFPKEGPSILRIQQVVRGDSAAYFCASSGSQGVQETQYFGPGTRLLVL.

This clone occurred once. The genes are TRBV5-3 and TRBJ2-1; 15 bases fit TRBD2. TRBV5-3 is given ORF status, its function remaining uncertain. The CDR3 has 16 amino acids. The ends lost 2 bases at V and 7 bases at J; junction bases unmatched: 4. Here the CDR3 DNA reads TGTGCCAGAAGCTTCCAAGGGACTAGCGGGAGGAATGAGCAGTTCTTC. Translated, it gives CARSFQGTSGRNEQFF.

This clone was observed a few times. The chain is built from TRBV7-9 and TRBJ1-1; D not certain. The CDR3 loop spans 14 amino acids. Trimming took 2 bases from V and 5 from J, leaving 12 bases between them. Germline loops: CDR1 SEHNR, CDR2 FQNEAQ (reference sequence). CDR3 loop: CASSLYGVRTEAFF. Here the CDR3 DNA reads TGTGCCAGCAGCTTATACGGGGTACGGACTGAAGCTTTCTTT. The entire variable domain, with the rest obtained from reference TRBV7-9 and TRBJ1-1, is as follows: DTGVSQNPRHKITKRGQNVTFRCDPISEHNRLYWYRQTLGQGPEFLTYFQNEAQLEKSRLLSDRFSAERPKGSFSTLEIQRTEQGDSAMYLCASSLYGVRTEAFFGQGTRLTVV.